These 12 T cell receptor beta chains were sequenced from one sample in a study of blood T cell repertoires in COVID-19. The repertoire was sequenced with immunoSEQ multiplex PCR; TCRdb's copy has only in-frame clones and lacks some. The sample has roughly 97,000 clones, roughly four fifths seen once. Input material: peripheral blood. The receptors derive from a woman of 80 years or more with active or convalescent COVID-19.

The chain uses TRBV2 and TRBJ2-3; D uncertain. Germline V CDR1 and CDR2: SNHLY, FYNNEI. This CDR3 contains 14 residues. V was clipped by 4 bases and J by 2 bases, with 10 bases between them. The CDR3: CASSVQGDTDTQYF. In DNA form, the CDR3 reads TGTGCCAGCAGTGTGCAAGGAGACACAGATACGCAGTATTTT.

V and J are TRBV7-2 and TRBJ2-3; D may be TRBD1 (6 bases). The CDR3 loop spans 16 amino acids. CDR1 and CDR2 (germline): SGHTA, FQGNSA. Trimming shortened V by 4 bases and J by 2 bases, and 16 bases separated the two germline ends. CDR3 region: CASSSRDMLTTDTQYF. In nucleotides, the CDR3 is TGTGCCAGCAGCTCCCGGGACATGCTAACCACAGATACGCAGTATTTT.

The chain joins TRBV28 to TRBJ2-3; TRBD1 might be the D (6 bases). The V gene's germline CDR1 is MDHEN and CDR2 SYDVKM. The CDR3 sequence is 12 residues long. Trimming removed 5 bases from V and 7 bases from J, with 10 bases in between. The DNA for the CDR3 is TGTGCCAGCAGTCCCCAGGGGAATACGCAGTATTTT. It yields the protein CASSPQGNTQYF. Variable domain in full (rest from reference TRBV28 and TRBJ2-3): DVKVTQSSRYLVKRTGEKVFLECVQDMDHENMFWYRQDPGLGLRLIYFSYDVKMKEKGDIPEGYSVSREKKERFSLILESASTNQTSMYLCASSPQGNTQYFGPGTRLTVL.

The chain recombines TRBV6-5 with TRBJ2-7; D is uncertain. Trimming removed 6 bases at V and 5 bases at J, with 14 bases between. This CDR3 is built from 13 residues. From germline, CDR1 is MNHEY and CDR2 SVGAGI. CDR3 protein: CASSRDIPNEQYF. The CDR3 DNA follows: TGTGCCAGCAGCCGCGACATCCCCAACGAGCAGTACTTC.

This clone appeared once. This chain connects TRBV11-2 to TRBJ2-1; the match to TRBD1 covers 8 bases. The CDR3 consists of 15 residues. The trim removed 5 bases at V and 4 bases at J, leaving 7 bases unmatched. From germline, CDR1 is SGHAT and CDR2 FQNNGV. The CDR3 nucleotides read TGTGCCAGCAGCCTCCGGACAGGGCTGTACAATGAGCAGTTCTTC. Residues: CASSLRTGLYNEQFF.

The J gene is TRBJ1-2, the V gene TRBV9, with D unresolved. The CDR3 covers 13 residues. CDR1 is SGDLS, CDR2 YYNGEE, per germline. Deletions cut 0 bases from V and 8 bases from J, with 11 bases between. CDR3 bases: TGTGCCAGCAGCGTAGGAGGGAGGAGCGGCTACACCTTC. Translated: CASSVGGRSGYTF.

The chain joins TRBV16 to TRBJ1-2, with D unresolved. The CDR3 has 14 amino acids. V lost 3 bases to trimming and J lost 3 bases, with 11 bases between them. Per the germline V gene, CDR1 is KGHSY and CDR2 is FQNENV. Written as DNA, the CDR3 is TGTGCCAGCAGCCATTTTTTAGGAGACTATGGCTACACCTTC. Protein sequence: CASSHFLGDYGYTF.

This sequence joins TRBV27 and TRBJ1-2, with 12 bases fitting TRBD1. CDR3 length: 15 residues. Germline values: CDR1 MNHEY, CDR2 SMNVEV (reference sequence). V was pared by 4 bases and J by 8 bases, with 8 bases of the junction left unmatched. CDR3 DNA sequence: TGTGCCAGCAGTTGGGGACAGGGGGCATCGGGAGGCTACACCTTC. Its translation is CASSWGQGASGGYTF.

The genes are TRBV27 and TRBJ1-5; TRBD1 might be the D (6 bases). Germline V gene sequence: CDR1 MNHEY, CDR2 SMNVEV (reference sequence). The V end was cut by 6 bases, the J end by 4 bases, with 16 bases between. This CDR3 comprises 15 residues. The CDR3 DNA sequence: TGTGCCAGCAGCACCTCAGGGGCAGGTAATCAGCCCCAGCATTTT. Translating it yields CASSTSGAGNQPQHF.

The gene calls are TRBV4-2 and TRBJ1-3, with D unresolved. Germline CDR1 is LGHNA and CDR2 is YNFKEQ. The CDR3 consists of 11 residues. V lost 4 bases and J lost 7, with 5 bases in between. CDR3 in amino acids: CASSRTNTIYF. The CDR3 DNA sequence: TGTGCCAGCAGCCGGACTAACACCATATATTTT.

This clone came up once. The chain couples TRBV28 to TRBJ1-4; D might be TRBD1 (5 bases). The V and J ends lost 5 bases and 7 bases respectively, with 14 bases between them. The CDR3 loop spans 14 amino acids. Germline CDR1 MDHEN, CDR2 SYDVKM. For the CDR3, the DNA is TGTGCCAGCAGTAAAGGGGCAAATCGTGAAAAACTGTTTTTT. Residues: CASSKGANREKLFF. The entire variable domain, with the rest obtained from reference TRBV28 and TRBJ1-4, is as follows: DVKVTQSSRYLVKRTGEKVFLECVQDMDHENMFWYRQDPGLGLRLIYFSYDVKMKEKGDIPEGYSVSREKKERFSLILESASTNQTSMYLCASSKGANREKLFFGSGTQLSVL.

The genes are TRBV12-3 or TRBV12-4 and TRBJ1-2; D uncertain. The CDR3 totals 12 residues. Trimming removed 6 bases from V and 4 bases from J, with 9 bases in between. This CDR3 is CASSYGVYGYTF. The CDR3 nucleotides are TGTGCCAGCAGCTACGGAGTCTATGGCTACACCTTC.